Each of the 25 T cell receptor beta chains below was sequenced from the same sample in a study of patients and donors after allogeneic stem cell transplantation. One entry per CDR3 protein, called by TCRdb with MiXCR from the RT-PCR reads. The data contain over 350,000 distinct CDR3 sequences, 16% of them singletons. Sample: blood, either unsorted or a sorted T cell fraction (not recorded which). Every receptor here comes from a human donor who was either an allogeneic HSCT recipient or a stem cell or donor lymphocyte infusion donor (not recorded which). It is not recorded whose cells these are; they may come from a transplant donor.

DNA for the CDR3: TGTGCCAGCAGTGATAGGGACAGCTTAAACTATGGCTACACCTTC. This translates into CASSDRDSLNYGYTF. The chain joins TRBV6-1 to TRBJ1-2, with 7 nucleotides matching TRBD1. The CDR3 extends over 15 amino acids. The junction had 6 bases not matched to a gene; V was cut back by 3 bases and J by 2 bases. Germline CDR1 is MNHNS and CDR2 is SASEGT.

This clonotype was detected only a few times. This sequence joins TRBV24-1 and TRBJ2-3, with D possibly being TRBD1 or TRBD2 (6 bases each). Trimming stripped 7 bases from V and 5 bases from J, with 27 bases between. Per germline, CDR1 KGHDR and CDR2 SFDVKD. The CDR3 totals 18 residues. For the CDR3, the DNA is TGTGCCACCAGAGAGGACCTGGAAAGGGGGGTGATTATAGATACGCAGTATTTT. This encodes CATREDLERGVIIDTQYF.

This CDR3 reads CSATISRSSGNTIYF. In DNA form, the CDR3 reads TGCAGTGCTACTATAAGTCGGAGCTCTGGAAACACCATATATTTT. This chain joins TRBV20-1 and TRBJ1-3; D unresolved. V lost 4 bases and J 0 bases, leaving 13 bases between the germline ends. CDR1 DFQATT and CDR2 SNEGSKA come from the germline V gene (reference sequence). The CDR3 has 15 residues.

This clonotype was seen more than once but under ten times. J is TRBJ1-1 and V is TRBV29-1; 7 nucleotides align to TRBD1. V shed 5 bases, J shed 0 bases, and the junction held 6 bases outside the gene matches. Germline CDR1 and CDR2: SQVTM and ANQGSEA. CDR3 length: 14 residues. The CDR3 bases are TGCAGCGTTAACCCACAGGGGATGAACACTGAAGCTTTCTTT. Translated, it gives CSVNPQGMNTEAFF.

In this sample, this clonotype turned up a few times. This rearrangement joins TRBV12-3 or TRBV12-4 to TRBJ1-1; 12 nucleotides agree with TRBD1. V was pared by 5 bases and J by 6 bases, with 4 bases of the junction left unmatched. This CDR3 contains 14 residues. CDR3 loop: CASSPGQGAPEAFF. The CDR3 nucleotides read TGTGCCAGCAGTCCGGGACAGGGGGCCCCTGAAGCTTTCTTT.

In this sample, this clonotype turned up many times. The chain recombines TRBV14 with TRBJ2-1; 10 nucleotides agree with TRBD2. Germline V gene sequence: CDR1 SGHDN, CDR2 FVKESK. The CDR3 covers 17 residues. J was trimmed by 2 bases and V by 1 base; bases with no gene match: 5. The CDR3 region is CASSQGTSGTAYNEQFF. CDR3 DNA: TGTGCCAGCAGCCAAGGAACTAGCGGGACTGCCTACAATGAGCAGTTCTTC.

This clonotype was picked up a small number of times. The genes are TRBV12-3 or TRBV12-4 and TRBJ2-1; 7 bases agree with TRBD2. The junction had 9 bases not matched to a gene; V was cut back by 3 bases and J by 10 bases. This CDR3 comprises 14 residues. Here the CDR3 reads CASSFRDYRGEQFF. Here the CDR3 DNA reads TGTGCCAGCAGTTTTCGGGACTACCGGGGAGAGCAGTTCTTC.

Comment on this clonotype: No conserved phenylalanine or tryptophan is present at the end of the CDR3, so a read error is the likely explanation. Because the CDR3's place on the DNA is in doubt, the DNA is left out and the CDR3 is given as listed by TCRdb. V and J are TRBV29-1 and TRBJ2-5. Germline-derived CDR1 and CDR2 are SQVTM and ANQGSEA. The CDR3 length is 11 residues, termini included. The CDR3 protein is CSVEDRYSSNL.

This clonotype has a handful of counts. The chain links TRBV4-1 to TRBJ1-2; 8 bases fit TRBD1. The CDR3 contains 15 residues. V was pared by 1 base and J by 8 bases, with 9 bases of the junction left unmatched. The germline CDR1 and CDR2 sequences are MGHRA and YSYEKL. This chain's CDR3 is CASSQVGQAHRGYTF. The CDR3 nucleotides read TGCGCCAGCAGCCAAGTGGGACAGGCCCACCGGGGCTACACCTTC.

This chain links TRBV9 with TRBJ2-1; the D gene is possibly TRBD2 (6 bases). The CDR3 extends over 13 amino acids. V dropped 7 bases and J dropped 7 bases, with 15 bases sitting between them. CDR1 SGDLS and CDR2 YYNGEE come from the germline V gene. In DNA, the CDR3 is TGTGCCAGCTCTTGGAGGGCCGAGAATGAGCAGTTCTTC. Translating it yields CASSWRAENEQFF.

This clonotype was found a few times. The DNA of the CDR3 is TGTGCCAGTAGTTTCTGGGGGCGCATGAAAAAGCCCCAGCATTTT. As protein: CASSFWGRMKKPQHF. This sequence joins TRBV19 and TRBJ1-5, with D maybe TRBD1 (6 bases). Germline V gene data show CDR1 as LNHDA and CDR2 as SQIVND (reference sequence). The ends were cut back, 5 bases at V and 8 bases at J, with 19 bases in the middle. This CDR3 spans 15 amino acids. Drawing the rest from reference TRBV19 and TRBJ1-5, the complete variable domain is DGGITQSPKYLFRKEGQNVTLSCEQNLNHDAMYWYRQDPGQGLRLIYYSQIVNDFQKGDIAEGYSVSREKKESFPLTVTSAQKNPTAFYLCASSFWGRMKKPQHFGDGTRLSIL.

This clonotype has only a few counts. The rearrangement uses TRBV20-1 and TRBJ1-5; D remains unclear. The V end lost 3 bases, the J end lost 6 bases, and 6 bases lay between the germline ends. Looked up from germline, CDR1 is DFQATT and CDR2 is SNEGSKA (reference sequence). The CDR3 loop spans 11 amino acids. The CDR3 DNA reads as TGCAGTGCTAGGGCTGGTCAGCCCCAGCATTTT. Its translation is CSARAGQPQHF.

This clonotype has at least ten counts. This chain connects TRBV14 to TRBJ1-6; TRBD1 is a possible D gene (6 bases). Trimming cost V 4 bases and J 11 bases, with 18 bases left between them. Germline CDR1 reads SGHDN; CDR2 reads FVKESK. The CDR3 is 15 residues long. CDR3 sequence reads: CASSRKQGLGAPLHF. CDR3 coding DNA: TGTGCCAGCAGCCGCAAACAGGGCCTTGGGGCACCCCTCCACTTT.

The chain joins TRBV6-2 or TRBV6-3 to TRBJ2-7; a possible D gene is TRBD2 (5 bases). Germline assignment: CDR1 MNHEY and CDR2 SVGEGT. The CDR3 loop spans 15 amino acids. The ends were cut back, 2 bases at V and 2 bases at J, with 13 bases in the middle. The DNA for the CDR3 is TGTGCCAGCAGTTACCTTCCCAGCGGAGCCTACGAGCAGTACTTC. Residues: CASSYLPSGAYEQYF.

This clonotype was picked up many times. DNA of the CDR3: TGTGCCAGCAGTGCCCCCGGGACTAGCGGATCTTACGAGCAGTACTTC. Its translation is CASSAPGTSGSYEQYF. The chain employs TRBV12-3 or TRBV12-4 and TRBJ2-7; 11 bases match TRBD2. This CDR3 contains 16 residues. V gave up 5 bases and J gave up 4 bases; unmatched junction bases: 10.

V is TRBV5-6 and J is TRBJ1-2, with a weak D call TRBD1 (5 bases). Trimming removed 4 bases from V and 4 bases from J, with 17 bases in between. The CDR3 consists of 15 residues. Germline CDR1 and CDR2: SGHDT and YYEEEE. CDR3 sequence reads: CASSRMGGDGYGYTF. The CDR3, as DNA: TGTGCCAGCAGCCGGATGGGAGGGGATGGCTATGGCTACACCTTC. Full variable domain (rest looked up from reference TRBV5-6 and TRBJ1-2): DAGVTQSPTHLIKTRGQQVTLRCSPKSGHDTVSWYQQALGQGPQFIFQYYEEEERQRGNFPDRFSGHQFPNYSSELNVNALLLGDSALYLCASSRMGGDGYGYTFGSGTRLTVV.

This clonotype occurred a few times. The rearrangement uses TRBV28 and TRBJ2-7; D may match TRBD1 or TRBD2 (6 bases each). Trimming stripped 6 bases from V and 4 bases from J, with 16 bases between. The CDR3 loop spans 14 amino acids. Germline V lookup: CDR1 MDHEN, CDR2 SYDVKM. CDR3 loop: CASSLEGEVYEQYF. CDR3 nucleotide sequence: TGTGCCAGCAGCCTTGAGGGGGAGGTATACGAGCAGTACTTC.

The rearrangement uses TRBV7-9 and TRBJ2-1; TRBD2 might be the D (7 bases). The CDR3 contains 13 residues. Per germline, CDR1 SEHNR and CDR2 FQNEAQ (reference sequence). Trimming took off 8 bases at V and 3 bases at J, with 11 bases between the two ends. The DNA for the CDR3 is TGTGCCAGCCGGGGGGCCGTCTACAATGAGCAGTTCTTC. It translates to CASRGAVYNEQFF.

The chain couples TRBV7-8 to TRBJ2-1; the D gene is possibly TRBD1 (6 bases). The CDR3 has 16 amino acids. Trimming took off 5 bases at V and 1 base at J, with 15 bases between the two ends. Germline values: CDR1 SGHVS, CDR2 FQNEAQ. The CDR3: CASSISGDRSYNEQFF. For the CDR3, the DNA is TGTGCCAGCAGCATCTCAGGGGATAGGTCCTACAATGAGCAGTTCTTC.

This clonotype was found a few times. This chain joins TRBV10-3 and TRBJ1-1; possible D gene TRBD1, 5 bases. Trimming shortened V by 10 bases and J by 4 bases, and 16 bases separated the two germline ends. The CDR3 runs 13 residues. Germline lookup yields CDR1 ENHRY and CDR2 SYGVKD. CDR3 residues: CARSMGPTTEAFF. CDR3 coding DNA: TGTGCCAGGAGCATGGGACCCACCACTGAAGCTTTCTTT.

This clonotype turned up a few times. This sequence joins TRBV7-6 and TRBJ2-1; 9 bases are a match to TRBD2. This CDR3 comprises 16 residues. Germline V gives CDR1 SGHVS, CDR2 FNYEAQ. The J segment lost 8 bases and the V segment lost 2 bases, leaving 10 bases of the junction unmatched. CDR3 region: CASSLPGVGLAHEQFF. Written as DNA, the CDR3 is TGTGCCAGCAGCTTACCAGGCGTGGGACTAGCCCATGAGCAGTTCTTC.

This clonotype showed up just a few times. The chain links TRBV20-1 to TRBJ2-2, with D unclear. Germline assignment: CDR1 DFQATT and CDR2 SNEGSKA (reference sequence). V was cut by 0 bases and J by 6 bases, with 5 bases left in between. This CDR3 contains 12 residues. In DNA, the CDR3 is TGCAGTGCTAGAGATCCCCCCGGGGAGCTGTTTTTT. It is translated as CSARDPPGELFF.

The chain couples TRBV5-1 to TRBJ1-3; D remains unclear. V lost 1 base to trimming and J lost 2 bases, with 16 bases between them. Germline CDR1 and CDR2: SGHRS and YFSETQ. The CDR3 totals 17 residues. The chain's CDR3 is CASSLTLAEAPGNTIYF. In nucleotides, the CDR3 is TGCGCCAGCAGCTTGACTCTGGCAGAGGCTCCTGGAAACACCATATATTTT.

The table lists this clonotype with a few counts. The rearrangement links TRBV7-9 to TRBJ1-1, with a tentative D call TRBD1 (6 bases). V gave up 5 bases and J gave up 1 base, with 14 bases separating them. This CDR3 is 15 amino acids long. Per germline, CDR1 SEHNR and CDR2 FQNEAQ (reference sequence). The CDR3: CASSAPTGTNTEAFF. CDR3 coding DNA: TGTGCCAGCAGCGCTCCGACAGGTACGAACACTGAAGCTTTCTTT.

The V call is TRBV11-3, the J call TRBJ2-2; TRBD1 matches 7 bases. The J segment lost 1 base and the V segment lost 0 bases, leaving 2 bases of the junction unmatched. Germline V gene data show CDR1 as SGHNT and CDR2 as YENEEA. CDR3 length: 16 amino acids. CDR3 nucleotide sequence: TGTGCCAGCAGCTTAGAAGGGGGCAGGAACACCGGGGAGCTGTTTTTT. Protein: CASSLEGGRNTGELFF.